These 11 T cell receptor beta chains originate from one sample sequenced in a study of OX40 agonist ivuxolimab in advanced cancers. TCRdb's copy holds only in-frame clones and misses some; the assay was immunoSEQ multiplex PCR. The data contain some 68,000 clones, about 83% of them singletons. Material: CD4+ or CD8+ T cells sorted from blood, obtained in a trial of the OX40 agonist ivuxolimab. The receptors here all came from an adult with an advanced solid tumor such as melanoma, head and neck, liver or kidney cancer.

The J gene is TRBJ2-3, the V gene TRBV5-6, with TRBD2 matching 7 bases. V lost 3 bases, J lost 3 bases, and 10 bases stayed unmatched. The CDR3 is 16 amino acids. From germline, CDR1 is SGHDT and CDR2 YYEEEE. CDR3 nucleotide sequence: TGTGCCAGCAGCTCGACCCGGGGGGTAGAGACAGATACGCAGTATTTT. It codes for CASSSTRGVETDTQYF.

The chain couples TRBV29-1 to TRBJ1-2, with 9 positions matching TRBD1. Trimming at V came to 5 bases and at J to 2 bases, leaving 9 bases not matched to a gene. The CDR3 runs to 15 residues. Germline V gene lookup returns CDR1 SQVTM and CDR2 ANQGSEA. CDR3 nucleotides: TGCAGCGTTAGGGGACAGGGTTCGCCCAACTATGGCTACACCTTC. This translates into CSVRGQGSPNYGYTF.

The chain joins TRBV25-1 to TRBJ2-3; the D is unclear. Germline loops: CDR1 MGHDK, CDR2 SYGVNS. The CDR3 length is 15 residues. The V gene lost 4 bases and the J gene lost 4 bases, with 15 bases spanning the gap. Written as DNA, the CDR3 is TGTGCCAGCAGTGGGATGGATGGGCTAGCAGATACGCAGTATTTT. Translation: CASSGMDGLADTQYF.

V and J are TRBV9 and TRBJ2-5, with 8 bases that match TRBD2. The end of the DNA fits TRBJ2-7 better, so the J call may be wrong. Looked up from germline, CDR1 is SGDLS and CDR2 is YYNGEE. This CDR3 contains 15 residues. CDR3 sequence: CASTPRGGGPYEQYF. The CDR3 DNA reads TGTGCCAGCACCCCGCGGGGCGGGGGGCCCTACGAGCAGTACTTC.

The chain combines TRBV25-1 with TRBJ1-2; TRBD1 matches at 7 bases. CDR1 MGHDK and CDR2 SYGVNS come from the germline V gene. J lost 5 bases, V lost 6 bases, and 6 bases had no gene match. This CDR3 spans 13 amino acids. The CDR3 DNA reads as TGTGCCAGCAGCCCAACAGGGGAGTATGGCTACACCTTC. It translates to CASSPTGEYGYTF.

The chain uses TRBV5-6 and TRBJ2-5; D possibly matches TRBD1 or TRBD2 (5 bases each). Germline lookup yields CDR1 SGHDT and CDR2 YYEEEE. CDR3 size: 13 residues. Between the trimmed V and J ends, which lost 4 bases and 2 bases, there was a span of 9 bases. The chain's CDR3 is CASSPGAQETQYF. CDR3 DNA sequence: TGTGCCAGCAGCCCCGGGGCACAAGAGACCCAGTACTTC.

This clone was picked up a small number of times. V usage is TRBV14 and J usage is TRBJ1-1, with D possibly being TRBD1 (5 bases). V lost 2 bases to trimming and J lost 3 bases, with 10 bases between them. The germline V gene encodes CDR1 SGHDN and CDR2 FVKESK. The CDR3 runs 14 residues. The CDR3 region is CASSQWGKDTEAFF. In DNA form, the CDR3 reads TGTGCCAGCAGCCAATGGGGGAAGGACACTGAAGCTTTCTTT.

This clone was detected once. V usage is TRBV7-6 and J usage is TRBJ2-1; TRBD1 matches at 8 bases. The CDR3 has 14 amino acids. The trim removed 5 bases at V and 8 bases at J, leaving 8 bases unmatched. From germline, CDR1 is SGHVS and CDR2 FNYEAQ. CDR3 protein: CASSGWTGSDEQFF. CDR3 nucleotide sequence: TGTGCCAGCAGCGGTTGGACAGGGTCGGATGAGCAGTTCTTC. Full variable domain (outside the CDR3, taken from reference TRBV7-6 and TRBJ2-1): GAGVSQSPRYKVTKRGQDVALRCDPISGHVSLYWYRQALGQGPEFLTYFNYEAQQDKSGLPNDRFSAERPEGSISTLTIQRTEQRDSAMYRCASSGWTGSDEQFFGPGTRLTVL.

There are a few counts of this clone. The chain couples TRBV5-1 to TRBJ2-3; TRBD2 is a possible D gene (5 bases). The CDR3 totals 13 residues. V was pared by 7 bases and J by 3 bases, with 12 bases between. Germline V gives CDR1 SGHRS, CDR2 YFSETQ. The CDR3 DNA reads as TGCGCCAGCTACGAGGGAAGGACAGATACGCAGTATTTT. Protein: CASYEGRTDTQYF. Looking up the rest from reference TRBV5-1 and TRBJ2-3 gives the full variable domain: KAGVTQTPRYLIKTRGQQVTLSCSPISGHRSVSWYQQTPGQGLQFLFEYFSETQRNKGNFPGRFSGRQFSNSRSEMNVSTLELGDSALYLCASYEGRTDTQYFGPGTRLTVL.

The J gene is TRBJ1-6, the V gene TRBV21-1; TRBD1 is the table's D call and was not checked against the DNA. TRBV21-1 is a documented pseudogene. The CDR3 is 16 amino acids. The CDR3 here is CASSVTGTGGNSPLHF. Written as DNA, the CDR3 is TGTGCCAGCAGCGTAACCGGGACAGGGGGCAATTCACCCCTCCACTTT.

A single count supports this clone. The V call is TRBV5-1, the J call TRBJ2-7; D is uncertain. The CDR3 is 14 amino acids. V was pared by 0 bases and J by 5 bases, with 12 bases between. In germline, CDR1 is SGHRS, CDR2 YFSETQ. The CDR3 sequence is CASSLASSTHEQYF. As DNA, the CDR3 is TGCGCCAGCAGCTTGGCTTCGTCGACCCACGAGCAGTACTTC.